The 7 T cell receptor beta chains below all came from one sample that was sequenced in a study of T-cell reconstitution after alpha-beta-depleted transplantation in children. Unique molecular identifiers featured in how the TCRbeta library was prepared. TCRdb called the PCR reads again in MiXCR, with one record for every CDR3 protein. The sample holds some 640,000 distinct CDR3 sequences; 16% are singletons and the top ten take about 1.1%. The input for sequencing was PBMCs from the stem cell graft donor, taken from the stem cell graft. These TCRs come from a human donor who donated a stem cell graft to a child with acute myeloid leukemia.

This clonotype was counted between two and nine times. The rearrangement joins TRBV7-2 to TRBJ2-7; a possible D gene is TRBD1 (5 bases). CDR3 length: 12 amino acids. Trimming took 7 bases from V and 2 from J, leaving 9 bases between them. Per germline, CDR1 SGHTA and CDR2 FQGNSA. CDR3 loop: CASTQGPYEQYF. CDR3 nucleotides: TGTGCCAGCACCCAGGGTCCCTACGAGCAGTACTTC. Complete variable domain (other parts from reference TRBV7-2 and TRBJ2-7): GAGVSQSPSNKVTEKGKDVELRCDPISGHTALYWYRQSLGQGLEFLIYFQGNSAPDKSGLPSDRFSAERTGGSVSTLTIQRTQQEDSAVYLCASTQGPYEQYFGPGTRLTVT.

This clonotype was seen more than once but under ten times. This rearrangement joins TRBV12-3 or TRBV12-4 to TRBJ1-2, with a tentative D call TRBD1 (5 bases). Trimming stripped 8 bases from V and 0 bases from J, with 13 bases between. The CDR3 extends over 14 amino acids. The CDR3 coding sequence is TGTGCCAGCCTCTCCGGGGGAACTAACTATGGCTACACCTTC. Its translation: CASLSGGTNYGYTF.

The J gene is TRBJ2-1, the V gene TRBV7-9, with D unclear. V was cut by 5 bases and J by 0 bases, with 17 bases left in between. Germline V gene lookup returns CDR1 SEHNR and CDR2 FQNEAQ (reference sequence). The CDR3 contains 17 residues. CDR3 nucleotide sequence: TGTGCCAGCAGCCCCAACTTATTTCTTAGCTCCTACAATGAGCAGTTCTTC. Translated, it gives CASSPNLFLSSYNEQFF.

The sample holds many counts of this clonotype. V usage is TRBV12-3 or TRBV12-4 and J usage is TRBJ2-1; 7 nucleotides match TRBD1. J lost 4 bases, V lost 6 bases, and 9 bases had no gene match. This CDR3 is built from 15 residues. CDR3 nucleotide sequence: TGTGCCAGCAGACAGGACAGGCCGGAGTACAATGAGCAGTTCTTC. It yields the protein CASRQDRPEYNEQFF.

V usage is TRBV28 and J usage is TRBJ1-5; tentative D call: TRBD1 (5 bases). The CDR3 covers 15 residues. Germline CDR1 is MDHEN and CDR2 is SYDVKM. Trimming took 0 bases from V and 1 from J, leaving 7 bases between them. The DNA of the CDR3 is TGTGCCAGCAGTTTATGGGACACCAGCAATCAGCCCCAGCATTTT. Translation: CASSLWDTSNQPQHF.

This clonotype was seen ten or more times. The chain joins TRBV7-8 to TRBJ2-5, with D maybe TRBD2 (5 bases). Deletions cut 0 bases from V and 5 bases from J, with 10 bases between. CDR3 length equals 14 residues. Germline-derived CDR1 and CDR2 are SGHVS and FQNEAQ. CDR3 amino acids: CASSLAEVWETQYF. The CDR3 DNA sequence: TGTGCCAGCAGCTTAGCGGAGGTATGGGAGACCCAGTACTTC. The entire variable domain, with the rest obtained from reference TRBV7-8 and TRBJ2-5, is as follows: GAGVSQSPRYKVAKRGQDVALRCDPISGHVSLFWYQQALGQGPEFLTYFQNEAQLDKSGLPSDRFFAERPEGSVSTLKIQRTQQEDSAVYLCASSLAEVWETQYFGPGTRLLVL.

V gene TRBV11-2 combines with J gene TRBJ1-1; no definite D call. Trimming stripped 5 bases from V and 3 bases from J, with 10 bases between. Per germline, CDR1 SGHAT and CDR2 FQNNGV. The length of the CDR3 is 13 residues. The CDR3 loop is CASSQTSDTEAFF. CDR3 nucleotides: TGTGCCAGCAGCCAGACATCGGACACTGAAGCTTTCTTT.